Presented here are 20 T cell receptor beta chains from one specimen sequenced in a study of CD8 T cells in ankylosing spondylitis. TCRdb re-analysed the 5' RACE reads in MiXCR, keeping a single row per CDR3 protein. The sample has about 210,000 distinct CDR3 sequences, about 6.7% seen once. These receptors have no known antigen. Overall study findings and caveats: Ankylosing spondylitis blood seemed to carry a telltale TCR beta motif made of eight or nine highly homologous variants.

Sequencing was performed on blood, either unsorted or a sorted T cell fraction (not recorded which). These receptors all come from a male donor with ankylosing spondylitis.

This clonotype was counted ten times or more. The gene calls are TRBV9 and TRBJ2-3; D ambiguous. This CDR3 comprises 12 residues. Germline CDR1 and CDR2: SGDLS and YYNGEE. Trimming took 2 bases from V and 6 from J, leaving 7 bases between them. CDR3 region: CASSVLSDTQYF. The CDR3 bases are TGTGCCAGCAGCGTCCTCTCCGATACGCAGTATTTT.

There are many counts of this clonotype. The chain carries TRBV11-2 and TRBJ2-3, with D unresolved. Trimming took off 0 bases at V and 8 bases at J, with 12 bases between the two ends. This CDR3 is built from 14 residues. Germline V gene data show CDR1 as SGHAT and CDR2 as FQNNGV. The CDR3 is CASSLDRRAPTQYF. The CDR3 region has the DNA TGTGCCAGCAGCTTAGATCGACGGGCACCTACGCAGTATTTT.

This clonotype was observed a handful of times. The chain couples TRBV4-3 to TRBJ2-2, with 8 bases that match TRBD1. Germline loops: CDR1 LGHNA, CDR2 YSLEER. This CDR3 is 16 amino acids long. J was trimmed by 6 bases and V by 4 bases; bases with no gene match: 10. The CDR3, as DNA: TGCGCCAGCAGCCCGCACAGGGGGGCCGCGGCCGGGGAGCTGTTTTTT. It specifies CASSPHRGAAAGELFF.

This clonotype showed up just a few times. The chain joins TRBV19 to TRBJ1-1; D may be TRBD1 (6 bases). CDR3 size: 15 residues. The germline V gene has CDR1 LNHDA and CDR2 SQIVND (reference sequence). V dropped 3 bases and J dropped 5 bases, with 16 bases sitting between them. The CDR3 sequence is CASSMLNRAGTEAFF. The CDR3 DNA follows: TGTGCCAGTAGTATGCTCAACAGGGCTGGGACTGAAGCTTTCTTT.

The CDR3 coding sequence is TGTGCCTGGAATCGGGGAGGAACGCAGTATTTT. It yields the protein CAWNRGGTQYF. The chain joins TRBV30 to TRBJ2-3; perhaps TRBD2 as D (6 bases). This CDR3 contains 11 residues. Trimming removed 4 bases from V and 9 bases from J, with 11 bases in between. CDR1 is GTSNPN and CDR2 is SVGIG in the germline V gene (reference sequence). The full variable domain, in which reference TRBV30 and TRBJ2-3 provide the parts outside the CDR3, is SQTIHQWPATLVQPVGSPLSLECTVEGTSNPNLYWYRQAAGRGLQLLFYSVGIGQISSEVPQNLSASRPQDRQFILSSKKLLLSDSGFYLCAWNRGGTQYFGPGTRLTVL.

The chain joins TRBV2 to TRBJ1-1; D unclear. The CDR3 sequence is 10 residues long. The germline CDR1 and CDR2 sequences are SNHLY and FYNNEI. V lost 6 bases, J lost 8 bases, and 7 bases lay in between. CDR3 protein: CASRGLEAFF. The CDR3 nucleotides are TGTGCCAGCAGGGGGTTGGAAGCTTTCTTT.

The chain has TRBV29-1 and TRBJ2-2; 7 bases line up with TRBD1. From germline, CDR1 is SQVTM and CDR2 ANQGSEA. J was trimmed by 1 base and V by 6 bases; bases with no gene match: 5. The CDR3 is 14 residues long. This CDR3 is CSVYRGWNTGELFF. CDR3 sequence (DNA): TGCAGCGTCTACAGGGGCTGGAACACCGGGGAGCTGTTTTTT.

This clonotype was observed many times. V gene TRBV11-2 combines with J gene TRBJ2-1; D perhaps matches TRBD2 (5 bases). The CDR3 loop spans 14 amino acids. Trimming took 4 bases from V and 1 from J, leaving 8 bases between them. The V gene's germline CDR1 is SGHAT and CDR2 FQNNGV. CDR3 region: CASSSVASYNEQFF. For the CDR3, the DNA is TGTGCCAGCAGCTCAGTAGCGTCCTACAATGAGCAGTTCTTC.

This clonotype was observed many times. The rearrangement joins TRBV15 to TRBJ2-3; D may be TRBD1 (6 bases). Germline CDR1 LNHNV, CDR2 YYDKDF (reference sequence). The CDR3 has 15 amino acids. V was trimmed by 1 base and J by 2 bases, leaving 10 bases between them. CDR3 bases: TGTGCCACCAGCAGAGGTACAGGGATCACAGATACGCAGTATTTT. Its protein product is CATSRGTGITDTQYF.

The V call is TRBV15, the J call TRBJ2-3; a weak D match, TRBD1 (5 bases). Germline V gene data show CDR1 as LNHNV and CDR2 as YYDKDF (reference sequence). This CDR3 spans 14 amino acids. The V end lost 4 bases, the J end lost 0 bases, and 8 bases lay between the germline ends. CDR3 protein: CATSNRSSTDTQYF. For the CDR3, the DNA is TGTGCCACCAGCAACAGGAGTAGCACAGATACGCAGTATTTT.

Only a few counts were recorded for this clonotype. V is TRBV20-1 and J is TRBJ2-7; 10 bases match TRBD2. After removal of 6 bases from V and 0 bases from J, the junction contained 5 bases not matched to a gene. CDR1 is DFQATT and CDR2 is SNEGSKA in the germline V gene (reference sequence). This CDR3 region has 14 residues. The CDR3 coding sequence is TGCAGTGCCGAAACTAGCGGGGCCTCCTACGAGCAGTACTTC. Residues: CSAETSGASYEQYF.

This clonotype was recorded at least ten times. This rearrangement joins TRBV27 to TRBJ2-5; D is perhaps TRBD1 (5 bases). Trimming cost V 2 bases and J 5 bases, with 18 bases left between them. Germline V lookup: CDR1 MNHEY, CDR2 SMNVEV (reference sequence). This CDR3 is built from 16 residues. The chain's CDR3 is CASSLGWGSSGETQYF. In DNA, the CDR3 is TGTGCCAGCAGTTTAGGCTGGGGCTCTTCTGGGGAGACCCAGTACTTC.

This clonotype appeared many times. The chain has TRBV15 and TRBJ2-3; D is unclear. Germline assignment: CDR1 LNHNV and CDR2 YYDKDF (reference sequence). The CDR3 spans 13 residues. V was clipped by 1 base and J by 3 bases, with 5 bases between them. CDR3 nucleotide sequence: TGTGCCACCAGCAGAGGGGCAACAGATACGCAGTATTTT. It encodes CATSRGATDTQYF. Full variable domain (remainder filled in from reference TRBV15 and TRBJ2-3): DAMVIQNPRYQVTQFGKPVTLSCSQTLNHNVMYWYQQKSSQAPKLLFHYYDKDFNNEADTPDNFQSRRPNTSFCFLDIRSPGLGDTAMYLCATSRGATDTQYFGPGTRLTVL.

At least ten counts were recorded for this clonotype. J is TRBJ2-1 and V is TRBV4-1, with D unresolved. The CDR3 loop spans 17 amino acids. Trimming shortened V by 2 bases and J by 7 bases, and 21 bases separated the two germline ends. The germline V gene has CDR1 MGHRA and CDR2 YSYEKL. CDR3 bases: TGCGCCAGCAGCCAACAAACTTCTAGGGCGGTCGTAAATGAGCAGTTCTTC. Amino acid sequence: CASSQQTSRAVVNEQFF.

About this clonotype: A much larger clone lies a single base off, so this may be a read error. V and J are TRBV10-3 and TRBJ2-7, with unresolved D. CDR1 ENHRY and CDR2 SYGVKD come from the germline V gene. The CDR3 sequence is 12 residues long. The CDR3 region is CAIGMDSYEQYF. The DNA of the CDR3 is TGTGCGATTGGAATGGACTCCTACGAGCAGTACTTC.

This clonotype was seen only a few times. The rearrangement joins TRBV11-2 to TRBJ2-1, with D tentatively TRBD1 (6 bases). The V gene's germline CDR1 is SGHAT and CDR2 FQNNGV. The CDR3 has 15 residues. The V and J ends lost 3 bases and 4 bases respectively, with 13 bases between them. CDR3 sequence: CASSFLQGPYNEQFF. CDR3 coding DNA: TGTGCCAGCAGCTTCCTACAGGGACCATACAATGAGCAGTTCTTC.

The rearrangement links TRBV28 to TRBJ2-7, with 12 bases fitting TRBD1. Trimming cost V 4 bases and J 6 bases; bases outside gene matches: 10. The CDR3 is made up of 16 amino acids. CDR1 and CDR2 (germline): MDHEN, SYDVKM. DNA for the CDR3: TGTGCCAGCAGTTATCGGCCGGGACAGGGGGCCGGCGAGCAGTACTTC. Amino acid sequence: CASSYRPGQGAGEQYF.

This chain links TRBV7-6 with TRBJ2-7; 7 nucleotides match TRBD2. CDR3 size: 15 residues. CDR1 and CDR2 from the germline V gene are SGHVS and FNYEAQ. V was clipped by 1 base and J by 1 base; unmatched bases: 4. The CDR3 sequence: CASSLELARSYEQYF. The CDR3 DNA is TGTGCCAGCAGCTTAGAACTAGCGAGGTCCTACGAGCAGTACTTC.

This clonotype was seen repeatedly, ten times or more. The chain links TRBV11-2 to TRBJ2-7; 9 nucleotides align to TRBD1. The CDR3 length is 13 residues. The trim removed 5 bases at V and 6 bases at J, leaving 5 bases unmatched. Germline loops: CDR1 SGHAT, CDR2 FQNNGV. This chain's CDR3 is CASSATGGREQYF. Written as DNA, the CDR3 is TGTGCCAGCAGCGCTACAGGGGGCCGCGAGCAGTACTTC.

This clonotype was counted many times. The CDR3 bases are TGCAGTGCTAGATTTAGAGATACGCAGTATTTT. Translation: CSARFRDTQYF. V is TRBV20-1 and J is TRBJ2-3; D is unclear. CDR1 DFQATT and CDR2 SNEGSKA come from the germline V gene (reference sequence). The CDR3 has 11 amino acids. Between the trimmed V and J ends, which lost 2 bases and 5 bases, there was a span of 5 bases.